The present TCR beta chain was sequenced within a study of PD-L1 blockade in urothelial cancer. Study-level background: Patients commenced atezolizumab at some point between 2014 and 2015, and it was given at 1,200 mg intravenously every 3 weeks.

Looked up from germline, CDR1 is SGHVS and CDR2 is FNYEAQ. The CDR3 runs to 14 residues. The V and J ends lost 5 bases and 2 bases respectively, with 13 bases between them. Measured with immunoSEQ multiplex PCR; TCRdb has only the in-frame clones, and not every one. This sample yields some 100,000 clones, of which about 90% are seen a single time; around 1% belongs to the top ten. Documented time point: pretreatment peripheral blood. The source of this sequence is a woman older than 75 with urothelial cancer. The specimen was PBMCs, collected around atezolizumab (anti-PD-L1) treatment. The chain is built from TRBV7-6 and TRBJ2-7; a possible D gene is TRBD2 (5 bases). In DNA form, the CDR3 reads TGTGCCAGCAGCCCCGGACTGGGTACCTACGAGCAGTACTTC. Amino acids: CASSPGLGTYEQYF.